The present entry profiles one TCR beta chain with its context. The germline V gene has CDR1 LGHNA and CDR2 YSLEER. CDR3 length: 13 residues. Trimming stripped 1 base from V and 7 bases from J, with 7 bases between. The entry originates in a study of blood T cell repertoires in COVID-19. As for the study in general: PBMCs, B-cell-depleted T cells, or T cells were the source of the cDNA or gDNA that made up the material.

In the original workflow: Reference gene primer amplification in the assay estimated nucleated cell counts. TCRdb's table, derived via immunoSEQ multiplex PCR, lists solely in-frame clones and lacks some. The V and J calls and clone size are taken from that table; D and trimming were inferred from the DNA. There are about 140,000 clones in the sample; about 80% occur only once, and under 5% lies in the top ten. This TCR was sampled from a woman aged 55-70 years with acute or convalescent COVID-19. What was sequenced was peripheral blood. This chain uses TRBV4-3 with TRBJ2-2, with D uncertain. The CDR3 bases are TGCGCCAGCAGCCAAGTTATCTACGGGGAGCTGTTTTTT. It translates to CASSQVIYGELFF.